This entry concerns a single TCR beta chain. Its antigen remains unidentified. V dropped 4 bases and J dropped 4; count of bases not matched to a gene: 14. The CDR3 extends over 17 amino acids. Germline lookup yields CDR1 SGHNT and CDR2 YENEEA. The data stem from a study of cytomegalovirus exposure and HLA in healthy donors. As for the study in general: Falling in the Caucasian-associated ancestry cluster were roughly 86% of 398 genotyped donors. Study observations and caveats: The authors assumed roughly uniform sequencing depth across donors for presence/absence analyses. Later work showed greater clonal expansion in HLA-associated TCR beta chains than in equally common others.

With 60 Vbeta and 13 Jbeta primers, the PCR was carried out. The method was immunoSEQ multiplex PCR; TCRdb's version includes in-frame clones alone and lacks a portion of them. Of some 200,000 clones in the sample, about 81% are singletons; the top ten hold around 0.8%. The TCR originated in a woman between 18 and 29 years old in good health and CMV-seronegative. The source material was PBMCs. J is TRBJ1-1 and V is TRBV11-3; 8 bases match TRBD1. The CDR3 sequence is CASSSPDQGASRTEAFF. In DNA form, the CDR3 reads TGTGCCAGCAGCTCCCCGGACCAGGGGGCCTCACGCACTGAAGCTTTCTTT.